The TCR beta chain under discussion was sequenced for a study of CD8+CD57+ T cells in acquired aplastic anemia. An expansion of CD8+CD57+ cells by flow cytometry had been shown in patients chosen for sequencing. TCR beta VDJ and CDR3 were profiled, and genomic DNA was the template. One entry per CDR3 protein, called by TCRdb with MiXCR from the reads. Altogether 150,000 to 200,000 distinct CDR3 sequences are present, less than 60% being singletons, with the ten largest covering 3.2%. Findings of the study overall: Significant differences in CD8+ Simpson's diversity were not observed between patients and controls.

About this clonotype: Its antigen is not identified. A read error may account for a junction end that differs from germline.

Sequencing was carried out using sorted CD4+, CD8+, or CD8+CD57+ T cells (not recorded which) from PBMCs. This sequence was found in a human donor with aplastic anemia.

CDR3 in amino acids: CAISESYNSPLHF. CDR3 bases: TGTGCCATCAGTGAGTCTTATAATTCACCCCTCCACTTT. The chain employs TRBV6-4 and TRBJ1-6; D not certain. Germline V gives CDR1 MRHNA, CDR2 SNTAGT. The CDR3 runs to 13 residues.